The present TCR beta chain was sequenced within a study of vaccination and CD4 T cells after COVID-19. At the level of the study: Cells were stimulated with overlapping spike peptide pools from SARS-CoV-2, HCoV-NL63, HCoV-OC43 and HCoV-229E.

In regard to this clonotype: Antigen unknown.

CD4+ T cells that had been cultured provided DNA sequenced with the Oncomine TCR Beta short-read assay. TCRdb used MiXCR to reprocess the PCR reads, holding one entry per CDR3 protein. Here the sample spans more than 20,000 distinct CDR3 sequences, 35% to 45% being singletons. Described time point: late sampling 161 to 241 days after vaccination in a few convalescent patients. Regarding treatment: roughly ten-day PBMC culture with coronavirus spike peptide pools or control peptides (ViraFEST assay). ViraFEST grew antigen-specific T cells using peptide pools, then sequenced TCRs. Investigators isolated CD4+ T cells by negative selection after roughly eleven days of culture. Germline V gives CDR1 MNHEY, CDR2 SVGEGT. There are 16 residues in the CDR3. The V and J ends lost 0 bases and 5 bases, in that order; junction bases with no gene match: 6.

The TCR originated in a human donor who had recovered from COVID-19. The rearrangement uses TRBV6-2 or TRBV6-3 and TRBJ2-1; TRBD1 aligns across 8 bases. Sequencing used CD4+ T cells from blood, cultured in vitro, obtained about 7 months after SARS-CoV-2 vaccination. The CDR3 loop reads CASSYSTNRGDNEQFF. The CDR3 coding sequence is TGTGCCAGCAGTTACTCGACGAACAGGGGGGACAATGAGCAGTTCTTC.